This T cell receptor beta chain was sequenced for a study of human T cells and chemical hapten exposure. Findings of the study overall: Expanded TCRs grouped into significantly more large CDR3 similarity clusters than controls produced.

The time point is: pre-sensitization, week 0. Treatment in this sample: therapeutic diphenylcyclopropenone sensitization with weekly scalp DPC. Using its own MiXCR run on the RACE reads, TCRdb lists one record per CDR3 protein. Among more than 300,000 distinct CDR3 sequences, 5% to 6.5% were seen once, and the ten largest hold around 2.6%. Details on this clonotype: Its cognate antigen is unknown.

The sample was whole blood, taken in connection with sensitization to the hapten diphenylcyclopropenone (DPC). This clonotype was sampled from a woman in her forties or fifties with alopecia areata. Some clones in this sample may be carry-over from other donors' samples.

CDR3 sequence (DNA): TGTGCCAGCTCCACCACGGACAGGGCGGGAGATACGCAGTATTTT. This translates into CASSTTDRAGDTQYF. The chain joins TRBV18 to TRBJ2-3; 8 positions agree with TRBD1. This CDR3 contains 15 residues. Trimming removed 6 bases from V and 5 bases from J; junction bases left unmatched: 10. Germline V gives CDR1 KGHSH, CDR2 LQKENI.